These T cell receptor beta chains were read from a single sample in a study of cytomegalovirus exposure and HLA in healthy donors. Profiling relied on immunoSEQ multiplex PCR, and the TCRdb table lists in-frame clones only, not all of them. The sample carries 150,000 to 200,000 clones, under 70% recorded once. What was sequenced was PBMCs. The receptors derive from a woman in her thirties or forties in good health and CMV-seropositive. CDR3s include the opening cysteine and the closing phenylalanine or tryptophan. A D gene is named only where the DNA matches it firmly. Rows may omit the clone size; those that give it use once, few, many or a size class.

J gene	clone size	V gene	D gene	CDR3 protein	CDR3 DNA
TRBJ2-1	-	TRBV18	TRBD2	CASSPLLAQSSYNEQFF	TGTGCCAGCTCACCGTTACTAGCGCAATCCTCCTACAATGAGCAGTTCTTC
TRBJ2-1	-	TRBV5-4	-	CASSLRGPANEQFF	TGTGCCAGCAGCTTGCGAGGGCCCGCCAATGAGCAGTTCTTC
TRBJ1-5	-	TRBV6-1	-	CASSPQGNQPQHF	TGTGCCAGCTCCCCCCAGGGCAATCAGCCCCAGCATTTT
TRBJ2-7	-	TRBV4-1	TRBD2	CASSQAKRGVLTYEQYF	TGCGCCAGCAGCCAAGCAAAGCGGGGGGTCTTAACCTACGAGCAGTACTTC
TRBJ2-7	once	TRBV5-1	TRBD1	CASSLVSGGSYEQYF	TGCGCCAGCAGCTTGGTATCAGGGGGCTCCTACGAGCAGTACTTC
TRBJ2-7	few	TRBV7-9	-	CASSQSHEQYF	TGTGCCAGCAGCCAATCCCACGAGCAGTACTTC
TRBJ2-5	-	TRBV9	TRBD2	CASSPRLAGYGTQYF	TGTGCCAGCAGCCCCAGACTAGCGGGATACGGGACCCAGTACTTC
TRBJ2-7	-	TRBV6-5	-	CASSYSSRADYEQYF	TGTGCCAGCAGTTACTCGTCCAGGGCGGACTACGAGCAGTACTTC
TRBJ2-3	-	TRBV7-6	TRBD2	CASSLGLAGGQRTDTQYF	TGTGCCAGCAGCTTAGGACTAGCGGGGGGGCAACGCACAGATACGCAGTATTTT
TRBJ2-6	-	TRBV21-1	-	CASSKCSGLIRGLDKPGANVLTF	TGTGCCAGCAGCAAATGTTCGGGTTTGATCAGGGGGCTTGACAAACCTGGGGCCAACGTCCTGACTTTC
TRBJ2-3	-	TRBV19	TRBD1	CASSRTGGGDTQYF	TGTGCCAGTAGCCGGACAGGGGGCGGAGATACGCAGTATTTT
TRBJ2-4	once	TRBV28	TRBD1	CASSTPEDRGKNIQYF	TGTGCCAGCAGTACCCCCGAGGACAGGGGCAAAAACATTCAGTACTTC
TRBJ1-1	-	TRBV10-1	TRBD1	CASKGQQRNTEAFF	TGCGCCAGCAAGGGACAGCAGAGAAACACTGAAGCTTTCTTT
TRBJ1-5	few	TRBV28	TRBD1	CASKGAGSNQPQHF	TGTGCCAGCAAGGGGGCAGGTAGCAATCAGCCCCAGCATTTT
TRBJ2-1	few	TRBV7-9	-	CASGASSYNEQFF	TGTGCCAGTGGGGCCAGCTCCTACAATGAGCAGTTCTTC
TRBJ1-4	few	TRBV29-1	-	CSVESGRDEKLFF	TGCAGCGTTGAGAGTGGGCGAGATGAAAAACTGTTTTTT
TRBJ1-5	-	TRBV19	TRBD1	CASMTGMSNQPQHF	TGTGCCAGTATGACAGGGATGAGCAATCAGCCCCAGCATTTT
TRBJ2-7	-	TRBV9	-	CASSVGADSYEQYF	TGTGCCAGCAGCGTAGGGGCCGATTCCTACGAGCAGTACTTC
TRBJ2-1	-	TRBV7-6	-	CASSVDGLRPNEQFF	TGTGCCAGCAGCGTCGACGGACTCCGGCCCAATGAGCAGTTCTTC
TRBJ2-7	-	TRBV11-2	-	CASSLSPEDEQYF	TGTGCCAGCAGCTTATCACCCGAGGACGAGCAGTACTTC
TRBJ1-3	-	TRBV7-8	-	CATGEGGSSGNTIYF	TGTGCCACCGGCGAGGGCGGAAGCTCTGGAAACACCATATATTTT
TRBJ2-3	-	TRBV7-2	TRBD2	CASSSSGGQTDTQYF	TGTGCCAGCAGCTCTAGCGGGGGGCAGACAGATACGCAGTATTTT
TRBJ2-1	-	TRBV11-2	-	CASSGGAMPYNEQFF	TGTGCCAGCAGCGGGGGGGCAATGCCCTACAATGAGCAGTTCTTC
TRBJ2-7	-	TRBV7-2	-	CASTLQKGSYEQYF	TGTGCCAGCACCTTGCAGAAGGGGTCCTACGAGCAGTACTTC
TRBJ2-7	-	TRBV27	-	CASSSAGRLYEQYF	TGTGCCAGCAGTTCGGCAGGCCGGCTCTACGAGCAGTACTTC
TRBJ1-2	few	TRBV28	-	CASGSTNPLGYTF	TGTGCCAGCGGGTCAACTAACCCGCTCGGCTACACCTTC